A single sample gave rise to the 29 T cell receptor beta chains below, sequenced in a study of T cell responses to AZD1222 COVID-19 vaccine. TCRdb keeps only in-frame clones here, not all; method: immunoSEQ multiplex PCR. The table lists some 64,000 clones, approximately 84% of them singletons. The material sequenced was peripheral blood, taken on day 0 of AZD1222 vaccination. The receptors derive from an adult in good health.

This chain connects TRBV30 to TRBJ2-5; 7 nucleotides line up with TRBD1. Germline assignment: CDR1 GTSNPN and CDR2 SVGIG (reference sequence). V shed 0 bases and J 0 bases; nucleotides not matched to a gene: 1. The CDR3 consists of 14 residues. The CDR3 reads CAWSVTGYQETQYF. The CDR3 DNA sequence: TGTGCCTGGAGTGTGACAGGGTACCAAGAGACCCAGTACTTC.

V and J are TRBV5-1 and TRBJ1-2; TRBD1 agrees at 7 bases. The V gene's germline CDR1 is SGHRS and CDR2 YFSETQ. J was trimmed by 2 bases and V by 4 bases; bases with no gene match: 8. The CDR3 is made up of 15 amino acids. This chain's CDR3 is CASSGGQAPNYGYTF. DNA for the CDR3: TGCGCCAGCAGCGGTGGACAGGCTCCCAACTATGGCTACACCTTC.

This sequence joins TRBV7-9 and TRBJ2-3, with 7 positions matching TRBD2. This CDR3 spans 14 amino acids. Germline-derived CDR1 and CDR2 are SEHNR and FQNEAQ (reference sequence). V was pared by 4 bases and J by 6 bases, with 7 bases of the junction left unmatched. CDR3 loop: CASSSRGVTDTQYF. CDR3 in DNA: TGTGCCAGCAGCTCTCGGGGGGTCACGGATACGCAGTATTTT. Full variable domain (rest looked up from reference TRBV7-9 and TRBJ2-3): DTGVSQNPRHKITKRGQNVTFRCDPISEHNRLYWYRQTLGQGPEFLTYFQNEAQLEKSRLLSDRFSAERPKGSFSTLEIQRTEQGDSAMYLCASSSRGVTDTQYFGPGTRLTVL.

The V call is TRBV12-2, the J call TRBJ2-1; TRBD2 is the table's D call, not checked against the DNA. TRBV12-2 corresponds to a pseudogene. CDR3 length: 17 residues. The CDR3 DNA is TGTGCAAGTCGCTTGTCCCGGTTAGGCGGAGGGTACAATGAGCAGTTCTTC. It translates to CASRLSRLGGGYNEQFF.

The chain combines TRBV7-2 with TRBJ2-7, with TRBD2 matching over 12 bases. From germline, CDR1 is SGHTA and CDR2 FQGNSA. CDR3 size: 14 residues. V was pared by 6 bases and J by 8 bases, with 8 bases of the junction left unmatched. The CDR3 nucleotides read TGTGCCAGCAGTTCTACTAGCGGGGGGTATCAGCAGTACTTC. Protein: CASSSTSGGYQQYF.

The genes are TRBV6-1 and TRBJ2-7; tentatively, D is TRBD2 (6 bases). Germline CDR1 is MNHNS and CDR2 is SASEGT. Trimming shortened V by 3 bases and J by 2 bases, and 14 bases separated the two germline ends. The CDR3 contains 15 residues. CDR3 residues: CASSDRRGGTYEQYF. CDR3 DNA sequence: TGTGCCAGCAGTGACCGGCGGGGTGGAACCTACGAGCAGTACTTC.

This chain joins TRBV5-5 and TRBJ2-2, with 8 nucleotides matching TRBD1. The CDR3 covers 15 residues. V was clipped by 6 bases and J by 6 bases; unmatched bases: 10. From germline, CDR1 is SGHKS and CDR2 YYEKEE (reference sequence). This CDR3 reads CASTSVGQVAGELFF. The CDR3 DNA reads TGTGCCAGCACCTCCGTGGGACAGGTCGCCGGGGAGCTGTTTTTT.

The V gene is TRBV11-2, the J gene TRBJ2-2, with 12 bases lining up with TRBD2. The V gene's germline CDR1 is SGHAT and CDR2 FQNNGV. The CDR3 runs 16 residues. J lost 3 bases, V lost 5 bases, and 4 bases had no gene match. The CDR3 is CASSLTSGGDTGELFF. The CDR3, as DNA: TGTGCCAGCAGCCTGACTAGCGGGGGCGACACCGGGGAGCTGTTTTTT. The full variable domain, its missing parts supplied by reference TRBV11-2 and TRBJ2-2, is EAGVAQSPRYKIIEKRQSVAFWCNPISGHATLYWYQQILGQGPKLLIQFQNNGVVDDSQLPKDRFSAERLKGVDSTLKIQPAKLEDSAVYLCASSLTSGGDTGELFFGEGSRLTVL.

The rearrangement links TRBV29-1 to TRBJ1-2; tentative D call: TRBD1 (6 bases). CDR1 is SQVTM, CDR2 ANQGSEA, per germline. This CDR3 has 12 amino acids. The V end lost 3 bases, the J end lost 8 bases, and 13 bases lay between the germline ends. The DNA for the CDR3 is TGCAGCGTTGAGCTGGGGGCGCGCGGCTACACCTTC. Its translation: CSVELGARGYTF.

CDR3 sequence reads: CAISDLGQGRNEQFF. The CDR3 DNA reads as TGTGCCATCAGTGACCTCGGACAGGGACGGAATGAGCAGTTCTTC. The chain links TRBV10-3 to TRBJ2-1; 8 bases fit TRBD1. The germline V gene encodes CDR1 ENHRY and CDR2 SYGVKD. This CDR3 contains 15 residues. Trimming cost V 3 bases and J 7 bases; bases outside gene matches: 8.

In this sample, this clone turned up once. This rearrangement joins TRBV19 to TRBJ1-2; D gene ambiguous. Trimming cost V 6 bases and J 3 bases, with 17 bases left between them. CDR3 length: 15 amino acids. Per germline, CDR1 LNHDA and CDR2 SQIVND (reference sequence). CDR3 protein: CASRKPKGWDYGYTF. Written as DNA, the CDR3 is TGTGCCAGTAGAAAACCCAAAGGCTGGGACTATGGCTACACCTTC.

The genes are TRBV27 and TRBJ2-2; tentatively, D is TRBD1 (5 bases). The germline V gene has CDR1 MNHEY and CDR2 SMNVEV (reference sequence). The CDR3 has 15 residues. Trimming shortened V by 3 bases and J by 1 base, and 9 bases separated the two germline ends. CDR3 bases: TGTGCCAGCAGTTTTAAGCAGGGGAACACCGGGGAGCTGTTTTTT. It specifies CASSFKQGNTGELFF.

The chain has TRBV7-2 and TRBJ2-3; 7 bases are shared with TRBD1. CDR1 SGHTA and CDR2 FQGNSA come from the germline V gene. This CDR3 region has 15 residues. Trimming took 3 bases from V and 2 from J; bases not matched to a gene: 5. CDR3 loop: CASSLGQIFTDTQYF. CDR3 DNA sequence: TGTGCCAGCAGCTTGGGACAGATATTCACAGATACGCAGTATTTT.

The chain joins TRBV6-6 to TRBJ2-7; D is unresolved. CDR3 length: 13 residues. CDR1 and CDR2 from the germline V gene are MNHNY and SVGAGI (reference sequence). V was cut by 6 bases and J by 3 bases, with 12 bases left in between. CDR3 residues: CASSPGPLYEQYF. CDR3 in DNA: TGTGCCAGCAGCCCCGGGCCGCTCTACGAGCAGTACTTC.

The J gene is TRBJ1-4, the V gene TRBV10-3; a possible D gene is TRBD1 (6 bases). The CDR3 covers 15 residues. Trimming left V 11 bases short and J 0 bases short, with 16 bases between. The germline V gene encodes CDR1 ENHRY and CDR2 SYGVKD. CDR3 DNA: TGTGCCTCTACAGGGCGTGGGGCAACTAATGAAAAACTGTTTTTT. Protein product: CASTGRGATNEKLFF.

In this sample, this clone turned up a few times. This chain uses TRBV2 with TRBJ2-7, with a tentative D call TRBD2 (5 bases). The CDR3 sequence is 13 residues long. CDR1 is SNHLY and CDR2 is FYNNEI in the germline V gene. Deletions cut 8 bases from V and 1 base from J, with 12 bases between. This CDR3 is CASGGTSSYEQYF. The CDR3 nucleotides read TGTGCCAGCGGAGGAACTAGTTCCTACGAGCAGTACTTC.

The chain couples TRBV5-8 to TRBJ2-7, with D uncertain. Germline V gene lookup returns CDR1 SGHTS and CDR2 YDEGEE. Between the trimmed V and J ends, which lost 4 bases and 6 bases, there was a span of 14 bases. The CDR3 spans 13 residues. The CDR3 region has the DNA TGTGCCAGCAGCCCCACCCGGAGTGGCGAGCAGTACTTC. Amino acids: CASSPTRSGEQYF.

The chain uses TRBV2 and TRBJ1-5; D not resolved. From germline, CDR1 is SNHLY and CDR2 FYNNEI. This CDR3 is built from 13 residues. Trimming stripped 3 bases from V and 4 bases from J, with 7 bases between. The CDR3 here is CASSETRNQPQHF. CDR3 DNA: TGTGCCAGCAGTGAGACCCGGAATCAGCCCCAGCATTTT. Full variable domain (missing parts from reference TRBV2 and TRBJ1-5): EPEVTQTPSHQVTQMGQEVILRCVPISNHLYFYWYRQILGQKVEFLVSFYNNEISEKSEIFDDQFSVERPDGSNFTLKIRSTKLEDSAMYFCASSETRNQPQHFGDGTRLSIL.

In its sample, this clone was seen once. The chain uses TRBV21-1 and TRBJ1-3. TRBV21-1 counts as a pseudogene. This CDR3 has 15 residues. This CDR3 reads CASSPPIHSGNTIYF. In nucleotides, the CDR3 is TGTGCCAGCAGCCCACCAATTCACTCTGGAAACACCATATATTTT.

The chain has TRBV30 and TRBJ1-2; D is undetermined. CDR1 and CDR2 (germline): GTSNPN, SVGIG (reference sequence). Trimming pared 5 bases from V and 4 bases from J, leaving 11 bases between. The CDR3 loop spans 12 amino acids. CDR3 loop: CAWSAGGYGYTF. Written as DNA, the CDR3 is TGTGCCTGGTCAGCTGGCGGCTATGGCTACACCTTC.

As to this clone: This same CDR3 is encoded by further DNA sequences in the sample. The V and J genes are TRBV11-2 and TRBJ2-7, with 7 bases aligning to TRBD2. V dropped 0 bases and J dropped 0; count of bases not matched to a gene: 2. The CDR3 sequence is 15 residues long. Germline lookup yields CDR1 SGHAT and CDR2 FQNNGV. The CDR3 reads CASSLEGGSSYEQYF. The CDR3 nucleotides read TGTGCCAGCAGCTTAGAGGGCGGGAGCTCCTACGAGCAGTACTTC.

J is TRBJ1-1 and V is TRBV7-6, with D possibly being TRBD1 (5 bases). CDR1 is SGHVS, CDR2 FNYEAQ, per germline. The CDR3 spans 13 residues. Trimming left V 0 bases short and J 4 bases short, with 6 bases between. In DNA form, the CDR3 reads TGTGCCAGCAGCTTAGCGGGGGTCACTGAAGCTTTCTTT. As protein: CASSLAGVTEAFF.

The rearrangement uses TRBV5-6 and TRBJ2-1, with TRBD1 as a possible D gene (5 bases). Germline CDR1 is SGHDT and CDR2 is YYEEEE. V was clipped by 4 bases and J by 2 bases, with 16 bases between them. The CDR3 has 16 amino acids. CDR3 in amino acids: CASSKAQGRAYNEQFF. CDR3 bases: TGTGCCAGCAGCAAGGCCCAGGGAAGGGCCTACAATGAGCAGTTCTTC.

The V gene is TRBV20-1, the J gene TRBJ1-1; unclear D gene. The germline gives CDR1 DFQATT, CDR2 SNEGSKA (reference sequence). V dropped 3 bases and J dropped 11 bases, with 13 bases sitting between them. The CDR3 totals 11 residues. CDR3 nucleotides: TGCAGTGCTAGGGGAGAAGGGAGGGCTTTCTTT. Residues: CSARGEGRAFF.

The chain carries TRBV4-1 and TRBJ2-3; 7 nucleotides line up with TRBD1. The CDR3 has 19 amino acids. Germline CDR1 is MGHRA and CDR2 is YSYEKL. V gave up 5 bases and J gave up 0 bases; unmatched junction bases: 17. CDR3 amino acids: CASSIRHGTAVTSTDTQYF. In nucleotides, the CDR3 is TGCGCCAGCAGCATCCGTCACGGGACAGCCGTAACTAGCACAGATACGCAGTATTTT.

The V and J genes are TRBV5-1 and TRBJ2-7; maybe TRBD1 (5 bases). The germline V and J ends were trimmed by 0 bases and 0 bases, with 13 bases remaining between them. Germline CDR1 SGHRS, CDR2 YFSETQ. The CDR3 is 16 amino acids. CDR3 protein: CASSLGAGAYSYEQYF. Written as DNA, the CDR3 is TGCGCCAGCAGCTTGGGAGCTGGGGCGTACTCCTACGAGCAGTACTTC.

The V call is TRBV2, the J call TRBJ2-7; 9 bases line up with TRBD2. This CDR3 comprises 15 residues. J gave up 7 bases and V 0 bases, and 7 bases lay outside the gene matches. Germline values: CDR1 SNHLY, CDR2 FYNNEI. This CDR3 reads CASSEAPLAGSEQYF. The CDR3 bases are TGTGCCAGCAGTGAAGCCCCCCTAGCGGGAAGTGAGCAGTACTTC.

In DNA form, the CDR3 reads TGTGCCAGCAGCTTGACTGGGGATAGCAATCAGCCCCAGCATTTT. Translation: CASSLTGDSNQPQHF. The J gene is TRBJ1-5, the V gene TRBV5-6; the D is unclear. The CDR3 contains 15 residues. V gave up 1 base and J gave up 0 bases, with 8 bases separating them. The germline CDR1 and CDR2 sequences are SGHDT and YYEEEE.

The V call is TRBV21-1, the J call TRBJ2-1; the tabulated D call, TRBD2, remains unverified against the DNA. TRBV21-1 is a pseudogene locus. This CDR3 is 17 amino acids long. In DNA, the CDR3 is TGTGCCAGCAGCACCTGCCGACTAGCGGGGGAGGTCAATGAGCAGTTCTTC. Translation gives CASSTCRLAGEVNEQFF.